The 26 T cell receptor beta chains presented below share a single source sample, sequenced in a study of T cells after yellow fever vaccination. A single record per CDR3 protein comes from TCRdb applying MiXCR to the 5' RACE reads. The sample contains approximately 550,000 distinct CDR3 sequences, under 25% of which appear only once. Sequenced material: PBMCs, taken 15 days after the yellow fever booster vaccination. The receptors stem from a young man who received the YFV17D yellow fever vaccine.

CDR3 sequence reads: CRGLAGVGNEQFF. DNA of the CDR3: TGCCGAGGACTAGCGGGAGTGGGAAATGAGCAGTTCTTC. This chain uses TRBV20-1 with TRBJ2-1; TRBD2 matches at 13 bases. The CDR3 totals 13 residues. The germline gives CDR1 DFQATT, CDR2 SNEGSKA (reference sequence).

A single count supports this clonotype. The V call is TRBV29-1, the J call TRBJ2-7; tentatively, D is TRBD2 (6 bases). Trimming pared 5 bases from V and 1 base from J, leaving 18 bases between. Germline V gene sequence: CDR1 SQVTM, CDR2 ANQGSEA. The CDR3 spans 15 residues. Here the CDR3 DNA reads TGCAGCGTTAGAGATCAGCTAGCGAATTCCTACGAGCAGTACTTC. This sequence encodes CSVRDQLANSYEQYF.

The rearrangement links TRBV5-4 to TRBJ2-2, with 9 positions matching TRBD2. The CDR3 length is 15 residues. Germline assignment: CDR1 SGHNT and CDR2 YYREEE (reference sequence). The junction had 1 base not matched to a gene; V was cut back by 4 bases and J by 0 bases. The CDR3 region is CASSRGGANTGELFF. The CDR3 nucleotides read TGTGCCAGCAGCCGCGGGGGGGCGAACACCGGGGAGCTGTTTTTT.

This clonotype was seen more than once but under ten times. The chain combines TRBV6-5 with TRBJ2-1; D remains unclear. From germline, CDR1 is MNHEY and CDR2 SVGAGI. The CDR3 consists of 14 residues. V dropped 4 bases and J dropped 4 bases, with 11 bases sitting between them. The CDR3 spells CASSSYPRYNEQFF. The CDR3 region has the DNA TGTGCCAGCAGTTCCTATCCGCGGTACAATGAGCAGTTCTTC.

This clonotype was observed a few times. CDR3 region: CAGAWTGGNNEQFF. In nucleotides, the CDR3 is TGTGCCGGCGCTTGGACAGGGGGTAACAATGAGCAGTTCTTC. The rearrangement uses TRBV12-3 or TRBV12-4 and TRBJ2-1; 10 nucleotides align to TRBD1. V dropped 11 bases and J dropped 5; count of bases not matched to a gene: 9. CDR3 length: 14 residues.

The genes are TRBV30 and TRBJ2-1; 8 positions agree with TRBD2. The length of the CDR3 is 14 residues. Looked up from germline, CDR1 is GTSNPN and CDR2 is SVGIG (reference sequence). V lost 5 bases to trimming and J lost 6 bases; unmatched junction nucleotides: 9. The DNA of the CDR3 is TGTGCCTGGGTGAGCGGGAGTCCCTTCAATGAGCAGTTCTTC. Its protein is CAWVSGSPFNEQFF.

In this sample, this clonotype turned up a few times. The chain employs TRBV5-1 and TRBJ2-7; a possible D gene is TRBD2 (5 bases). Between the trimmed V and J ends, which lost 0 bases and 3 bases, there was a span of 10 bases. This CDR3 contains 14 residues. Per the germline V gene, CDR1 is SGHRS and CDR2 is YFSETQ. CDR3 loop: CASSLETLGYEQYF. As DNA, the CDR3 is TGCGCCAGCAGCTTGGAGACACTAGGCTACGAGCAGTACTTC.

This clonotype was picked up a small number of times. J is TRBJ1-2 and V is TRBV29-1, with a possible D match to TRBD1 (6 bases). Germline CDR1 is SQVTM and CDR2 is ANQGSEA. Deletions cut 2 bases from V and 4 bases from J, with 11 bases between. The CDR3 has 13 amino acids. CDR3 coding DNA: TGCAGCGTTGAATCAGGGGCGGGCTATGGCTACACCTTC. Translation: CSVESGAGYGYTF.

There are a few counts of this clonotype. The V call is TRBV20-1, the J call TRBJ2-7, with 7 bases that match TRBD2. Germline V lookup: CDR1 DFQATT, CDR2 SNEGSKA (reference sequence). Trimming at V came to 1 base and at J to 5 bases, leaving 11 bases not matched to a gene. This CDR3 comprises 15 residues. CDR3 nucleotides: TGCAGTGCTAGAGCTAGGGCGCGGGAGAGGAACGAGCAGTACTTC. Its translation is CSARARARERNEQYF.

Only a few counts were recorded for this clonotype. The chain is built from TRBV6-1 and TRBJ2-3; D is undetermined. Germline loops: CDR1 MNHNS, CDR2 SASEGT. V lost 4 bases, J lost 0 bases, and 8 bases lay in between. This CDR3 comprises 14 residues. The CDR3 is CASSVSASTDTQYF. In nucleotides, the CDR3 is TGTGCCAGCAGTGTATCGGCGAGCACAGATACGCAGTATTTT.

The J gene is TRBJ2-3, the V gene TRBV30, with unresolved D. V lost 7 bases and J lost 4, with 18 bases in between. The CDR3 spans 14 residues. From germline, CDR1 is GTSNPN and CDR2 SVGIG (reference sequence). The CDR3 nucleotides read TGTGCCTCTGGAGTTGGGTGGGTTGCAGATACGCAGTATTTT. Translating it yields CASGVGWVADTQYF. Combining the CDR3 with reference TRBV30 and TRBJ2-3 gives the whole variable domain SQTIHQWPATLVQPVGSPLSLECTVEGTSNPNLYWYRQAAGRGLQLLFYSVGIGQISSEVPQNLSASRPQDRQFILSSKKLLLSDSGFYLCASGVGWVADTQYFGPGTRLTVL.

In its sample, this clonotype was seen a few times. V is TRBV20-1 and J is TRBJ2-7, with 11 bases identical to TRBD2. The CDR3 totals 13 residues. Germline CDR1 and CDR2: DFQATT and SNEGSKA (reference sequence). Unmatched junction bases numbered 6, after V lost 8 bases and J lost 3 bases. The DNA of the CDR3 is TGCAGTCTATTGGGACTAGCGGACTACGAGCAGTACTTC. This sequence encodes CSLLGLADYEQYF.

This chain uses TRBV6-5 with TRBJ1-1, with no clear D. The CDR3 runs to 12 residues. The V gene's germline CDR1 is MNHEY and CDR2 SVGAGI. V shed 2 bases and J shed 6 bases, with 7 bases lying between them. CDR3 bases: TGTGCCAGCAGTTACCCAGGCGCTGAAGCTTTCTTT. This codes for CASSYPGAEAFF.

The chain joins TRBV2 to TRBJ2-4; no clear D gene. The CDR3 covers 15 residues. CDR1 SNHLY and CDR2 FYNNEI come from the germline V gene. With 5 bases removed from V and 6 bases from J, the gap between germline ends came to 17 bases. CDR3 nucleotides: TGTGCCAGCAGTCCCCAAACGTCGGGCGGAAACATTCAGTACTTC. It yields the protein CASSPQTSGGNIQYF.

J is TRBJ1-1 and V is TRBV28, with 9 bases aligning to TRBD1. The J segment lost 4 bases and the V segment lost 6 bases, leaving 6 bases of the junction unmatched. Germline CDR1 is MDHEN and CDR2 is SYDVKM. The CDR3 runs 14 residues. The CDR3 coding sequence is TGTGCCAGCAGAGCGGGACAGGGTTTCACTGAAGCTTTCTTT. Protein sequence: CASRAGQGFTEAFF.

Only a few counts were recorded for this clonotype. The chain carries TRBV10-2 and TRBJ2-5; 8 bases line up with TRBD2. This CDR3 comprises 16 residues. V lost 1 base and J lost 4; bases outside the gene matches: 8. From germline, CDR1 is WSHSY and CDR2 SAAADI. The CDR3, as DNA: TGCGCCAGCAGTGAGTGGACTAGCAGTAGGGCAGAGACCCAGTACTTC. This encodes CASSEWTSSRAETQYF.

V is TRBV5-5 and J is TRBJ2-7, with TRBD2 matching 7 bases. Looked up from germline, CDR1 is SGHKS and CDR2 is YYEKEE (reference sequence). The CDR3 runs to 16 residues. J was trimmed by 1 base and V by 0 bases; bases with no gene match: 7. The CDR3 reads CASSLGDSGLSYEQYF. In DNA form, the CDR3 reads TGTGCCAGCAGCTTGGGGGATAGCGGGTTGTCCTACGAGCAGTACTTC.

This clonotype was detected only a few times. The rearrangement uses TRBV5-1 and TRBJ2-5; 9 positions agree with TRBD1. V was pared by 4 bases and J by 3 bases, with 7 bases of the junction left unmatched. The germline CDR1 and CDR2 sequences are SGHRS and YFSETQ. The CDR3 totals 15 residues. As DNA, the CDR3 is TGCGCCAGCAGCCTCCCGGGACAGGGAGAAGAGACCCAGTACTTC. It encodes CASSLPGQGEETQYF.

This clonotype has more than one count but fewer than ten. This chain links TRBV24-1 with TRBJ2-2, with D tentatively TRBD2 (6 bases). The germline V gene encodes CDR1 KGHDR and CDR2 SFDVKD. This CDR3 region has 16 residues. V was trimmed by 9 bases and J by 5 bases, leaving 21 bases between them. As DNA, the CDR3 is TGTGCCACCGGGGCTCGGTTTGGAGGGGAAACCGGGGAGCTGTTTTTT. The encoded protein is CATGARFGGETGELFF.

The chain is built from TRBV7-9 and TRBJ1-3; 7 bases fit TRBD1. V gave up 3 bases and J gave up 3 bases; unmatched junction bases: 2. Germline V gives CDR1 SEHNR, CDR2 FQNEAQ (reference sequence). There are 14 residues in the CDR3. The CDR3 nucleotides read TGTGCCAGCAGCTTTGACAGGGATGGAAACACCATATATTTT. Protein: CASSFDRDGNTIYF.

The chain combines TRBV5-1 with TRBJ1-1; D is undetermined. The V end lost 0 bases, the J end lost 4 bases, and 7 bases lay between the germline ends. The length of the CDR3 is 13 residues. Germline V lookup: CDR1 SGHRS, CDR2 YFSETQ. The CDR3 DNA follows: TGCGCCAGCAGCTTGGCTAGGGCCACTGAAGCTTTCTTT. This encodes CASSLARATEAFF.

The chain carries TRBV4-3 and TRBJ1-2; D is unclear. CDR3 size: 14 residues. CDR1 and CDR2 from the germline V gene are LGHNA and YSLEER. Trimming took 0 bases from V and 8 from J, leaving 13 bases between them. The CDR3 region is CASSQDSRTYGYTF. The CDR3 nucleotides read TGCGCCAGCAGCCAAGATTCCCGGACGTACGGCTACACCTTC.

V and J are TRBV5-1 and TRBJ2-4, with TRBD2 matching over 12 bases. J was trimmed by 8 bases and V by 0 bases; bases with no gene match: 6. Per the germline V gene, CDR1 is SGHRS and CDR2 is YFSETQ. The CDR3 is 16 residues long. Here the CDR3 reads CASSLGTSGKVDIQYF. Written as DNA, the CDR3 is TGCGCCAGCAGCTTGGGGACTAGCGGGAAGGTGGACATTCAGTACTTC. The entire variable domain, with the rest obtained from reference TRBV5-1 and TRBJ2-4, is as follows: KAGVTQTPRYLIKTRGQQVTLSCSPISGHRSVSWYQQTPGQGLQFLFEYFSETQRNKGNFPGRFSGRQFSNSRSEMNVSTLELGDSALYLCASSLGTSGKVDIQYFGAGTRLSVL.

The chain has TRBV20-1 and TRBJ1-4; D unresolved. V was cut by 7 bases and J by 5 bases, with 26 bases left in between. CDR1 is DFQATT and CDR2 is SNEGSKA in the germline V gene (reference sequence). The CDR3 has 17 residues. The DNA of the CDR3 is TGCAGTGTCCCCACCGGTGACCTCCCCACGACCAATGAAAAACTGTTTTTT. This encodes CSVPTGDLPTTNEKLFF.

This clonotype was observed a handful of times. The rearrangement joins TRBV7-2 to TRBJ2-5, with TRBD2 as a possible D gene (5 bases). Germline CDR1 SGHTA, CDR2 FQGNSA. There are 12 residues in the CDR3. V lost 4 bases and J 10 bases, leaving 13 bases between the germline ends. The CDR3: CASSYPRGIQYF. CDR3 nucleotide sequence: TGTGCCAGCAGCTATCCCAGAGGGATCCAGTACTTC.

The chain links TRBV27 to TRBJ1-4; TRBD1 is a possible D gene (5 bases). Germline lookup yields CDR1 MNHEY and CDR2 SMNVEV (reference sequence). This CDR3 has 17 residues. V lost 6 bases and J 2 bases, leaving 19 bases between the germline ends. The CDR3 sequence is CASRGLGRDGTNEKLFF. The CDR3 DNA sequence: TGTGCCAGCAGGGGTTTGGGGCGCGACGGGACTAATGAAAAACTGTTTTTT.